This TCR beta chain was observed in a study of cytomegalovirus exposure and HLA in healthy donors. Study results and caveats: The majority of CMV-associated TCR beta chains were reported as apparently HLA-restricted in a later analysis. The authors considered a cluster of highly shared sequence variants likely to be a sequencing artifact.

With respect to this clone: Its specificity is not known.

This CDR3 has 14 amino acids. The V segment lost 5 bases and the J segment 9 bases; nucleotides outside the gene matches: 9. CDR1 is SGHTA and CDR2 is FQGNSA in the germline V gene. 13 Jbeta primers and 60 Vbeta primers were used for the PCR. TCRdb's table, derived via immunoSEQ multiplex PCR, lists solely in-frame clones and lacks some. The table includes under 130,000 clones, around 80% detected once. The source material was PBMCs. This clonotype was obtained from a man aged 25-40 years in good health and CMV-seropositive. The chain combines TRBV7-2 with TRBJ1-5, with 8 bases that match TRBD1. Written as DNA, the CDR3 is TGTGCCAGCAGCCAACAGGGGGACGGAGCGCCCCAGCATTTT. Its translation: CASSQQGDGAPQHF.